This T cell receptor (beta chain) is drawn from a study of T cell responses to AZD1222 COVID-19 vaccine. Findings and caveats of the study: Just five to seven AZD1222 recipients tested seropositive at baseline. Nearly half of spike-specific TCRs reportedly target unmutated variant regions.

On this clone itself: The antigen is unknown.

Analyses pooled second doses at about 4 or about 12 weeks. TCRdb's copy holds only in-frame clones and misses some; the assay was immunoSEQ multiplex PCR. The top ten hold more than 3% of the sample, which has 110,000 to 150,000 clones, around 92% seen once. The germline V gene encodes CDR1 MNHNY and CDR2 SVGAGI (reference sequence). There are 13 residues in the CDR3. J lost 5 bases, V lost 5 bases, and 5 bases had no gene match. The chain uses TRBV6-6 and TRBJ1-1; the match to TRBD1 covers 7 bases. The sequences come from peripheral blood, collected 28 days after the second AZD1222 dose. The TCR comes from an adult who received the AZD1222 COVID-19 vaccine. The CDR3 sequence: CASSDRVRTEAFF. CDR3 bases: TGTGCCAGCAGTGACAGGGTACGGACTGAAGCTTTCTTT.